This T cell receptor (beta chain) was found in a study of T cell responses to AZD1222 COVID-19 vaccine. Study-wide background: It was second doses at about 4 or about 12 weeks that were pooled. Study-level results: In all cases, repertoires were sampled only after the peak T cell response. Only a handful of AZD1222 recipients, more than five in all, had baseline seropositivity. Donors, mostly white British, included more females; clonal diversity was possibly underestimated.

The CDR3 consists of 12 residues. V was cut by 6 bases and J by 2 bases, with 8 bases left in between. Per germline, CDR1 MDHEN and CDR2 SYDVKM. Note on this clone: The target antigen is unknown.

Only in-frame clones appear in the TCRdb table, and some are missing; sequencing was by immunoSEQ multiplex PCR. The sample has more than 140,000 clones, about 90% seen once; the top ten hold roughly 5%. The J gene is TRBJ2-7, the V gene TRBV28; tentatively, D is TRBD2 (5 bases). The sequence came from an adult in good health. The sample in question was peripheral blood, obtained on day 0 of AZD1222 vaccination. CDR3 bases: TGTGCCAGCAGGGACTTTCCCTACGAGCAGTACTTC. Encoded protein: CASRDFPYEQYF. Full variable domain (remainder filled in from reference TRBV28 and TRBJ2-7): DVKVTQSSRYLVKRTGEKVFLECVQDMDHENMFWYRQDPGLGLRLIYFSYDVKMKEKGDIPEGYSVSREKKERFSLILESASTNQTSMYLCASRDFPYEQYFGPGTRLTVT.